Given below is one T cell receptor beta chain in context. No antigen is known for it. Base qualities are missing; no much larger clone stands one base away. This entry belongs to a study of T cell repertoires in cytomegalovirus infection (dated by TCRdb to the late 2010s). Study-wide context: The peptide stimulations were aimed at well-studied HLA-B-restricted epitopes as well as recently identified HLA-C-restricted CMV epitopes, whose presentation resists viral immunomodulation. Because public TCR beta signatures pointed to carriage of CMV infection together with the matching HLA type, the HLA type of each donor mattered for the analysis.

Findings and caveats that apply to the study as a whole: In both this cohort and an independent roughly 350-donor cohort, the cumulative frequency of public TCR beta family members distinguished carriers of CMV infection plus the relevant HLA type. The ex vivo response was dominated by HLA-C-restricted CMV-specific TCR beta clonotypes, and the single most frequent clonotype in two of eight donors was supplied by these HLA-C-restricted clonotypes.

The instrument was an Illumina HiSeq 1500. TCRdb's own reprocessing of the public reads used fastp at Q25 and MiXCR and kept productive beta chains. CDR3 protein sequences are deduplicated, and each keeps its most common genes and DNA. The sample yields about 830,000 distinct CDR3 sequences; roughly 33% were counted once. The biggest ten clones account for roughly 12% of the sample. The V and J ends are trimmed by 8 bases and 4 bases, leaving 8 bases between them. CDR1 and CDR2, looked up from the germline V gene (reference sequence), are MNHNY and SVGAGI. The cysteine opens and the phenylalanine closes a CDR3 of 12 amino acids. Of all the DNA, just the CDR3 is kept, 36 bases in frame from base 1. This specimen's treatment or condition label, interpreted: in vitro stimulation with specific CMV peptide epitopes to enrich CMV-specific T cells.

The receptor was derived from a human donor in good health (CMV status not recorded). Some clones in this sample may be carry-over from other donors' samples. The chain is encoded by TRBV6-6 joined to TRBJ2-2; the D gene assignment is ambiguous. The specimen was cultured CD8+ T cells from PBMCs, collected from culture after CMV antigen stimulation. This receptor has the CDR3 CASVVLTGELFF. The DNA sequence is given as TGTGCCAGCGTTGTCCTCACCGGGGAGCTGTTTTTT.